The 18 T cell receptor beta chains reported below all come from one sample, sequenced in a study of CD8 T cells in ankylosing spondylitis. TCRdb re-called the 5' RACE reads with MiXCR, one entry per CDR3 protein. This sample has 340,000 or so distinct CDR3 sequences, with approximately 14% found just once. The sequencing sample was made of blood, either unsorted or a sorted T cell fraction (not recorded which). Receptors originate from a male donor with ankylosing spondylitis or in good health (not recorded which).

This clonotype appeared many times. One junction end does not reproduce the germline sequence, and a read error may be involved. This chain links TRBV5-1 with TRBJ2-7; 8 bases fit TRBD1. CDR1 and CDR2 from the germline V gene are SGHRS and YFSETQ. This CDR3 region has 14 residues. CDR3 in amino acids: CASSPGTGTYEQYF. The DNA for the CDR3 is TGTGCCAGCAGCCCCGGGACAGGAACCTACGAGCAGTACTTC.

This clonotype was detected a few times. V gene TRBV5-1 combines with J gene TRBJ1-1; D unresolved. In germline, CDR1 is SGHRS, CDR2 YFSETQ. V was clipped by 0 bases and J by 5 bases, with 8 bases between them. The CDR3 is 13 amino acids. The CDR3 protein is CASSLGRETEAFF. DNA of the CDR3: TGCGCCAGCAGCTTGGGCAGAGAGACTGAAGCTTTCTTT.

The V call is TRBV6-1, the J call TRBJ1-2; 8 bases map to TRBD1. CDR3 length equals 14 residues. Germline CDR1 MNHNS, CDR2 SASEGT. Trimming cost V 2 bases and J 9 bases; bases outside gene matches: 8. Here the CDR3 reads CASSETFTGGSYTF. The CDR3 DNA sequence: TGTGCCAGCAGTGAAACTTTTACAGGGGGGAGCTACACCTTC.

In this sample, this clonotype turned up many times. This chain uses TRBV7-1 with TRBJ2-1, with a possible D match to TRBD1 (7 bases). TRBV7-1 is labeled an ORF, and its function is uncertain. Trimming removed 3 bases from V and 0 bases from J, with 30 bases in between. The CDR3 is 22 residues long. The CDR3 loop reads CASSSQGGASAIPGASYNEQFF. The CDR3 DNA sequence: TGTGCCAGCAGCTCCCAGGGGGGTGCTAGCGCCATTCCCGGTGCCTCCTACAATGAGCAGTTCTTC.

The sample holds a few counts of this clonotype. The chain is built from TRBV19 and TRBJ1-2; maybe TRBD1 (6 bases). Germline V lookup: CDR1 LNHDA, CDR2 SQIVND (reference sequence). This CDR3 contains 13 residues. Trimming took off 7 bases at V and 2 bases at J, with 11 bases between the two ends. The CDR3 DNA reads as TGTGCCAGTACCGACAGGACGAACTATGGCTACACCTTC. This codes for CASTDRTNYGYTF.

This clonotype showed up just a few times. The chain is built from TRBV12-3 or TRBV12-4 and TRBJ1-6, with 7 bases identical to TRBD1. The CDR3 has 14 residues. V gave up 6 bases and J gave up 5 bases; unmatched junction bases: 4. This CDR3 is CASSRQGNNSPLHF. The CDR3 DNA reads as TGTGCCAGCAGCCGACAGGGCAATAATTCACCCCTCCACTTT.

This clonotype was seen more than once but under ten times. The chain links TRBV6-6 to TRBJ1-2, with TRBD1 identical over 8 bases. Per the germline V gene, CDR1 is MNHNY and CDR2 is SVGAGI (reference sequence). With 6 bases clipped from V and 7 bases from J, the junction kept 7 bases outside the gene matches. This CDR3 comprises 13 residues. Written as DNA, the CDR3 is TGTGCCAGCAGCCCCGGGACAGGACGTGGCTACACCTTC. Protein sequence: CASSPGTGRGYTF.

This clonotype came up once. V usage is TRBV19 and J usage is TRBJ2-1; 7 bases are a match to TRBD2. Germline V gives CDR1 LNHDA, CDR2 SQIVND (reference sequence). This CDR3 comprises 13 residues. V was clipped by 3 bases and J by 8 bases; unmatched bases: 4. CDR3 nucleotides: TGTGCCAGTAGTATCACTCGGGGGGATGAGCAGTTCTTC. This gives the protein CASSITRGDEQFF. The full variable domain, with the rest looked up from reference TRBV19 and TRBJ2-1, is DGGITQSPKYLFRKEGQNVTLSCEQNLNHDAMYWYRQDPGQGLRLIYYSQIVNDFQKGDIAEGYSVSREKKESFPLTVTSAQKNPTAFYLCASSITRGDEQFFGPGTRLTVL.

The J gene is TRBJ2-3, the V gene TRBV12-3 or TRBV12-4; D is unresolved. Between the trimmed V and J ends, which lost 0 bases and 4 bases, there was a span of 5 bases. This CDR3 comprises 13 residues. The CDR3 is CASSLAQSDTQYF. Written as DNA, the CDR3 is TGTGCCAGCAGTTTAGCGCAATCAGATACGCAGTATTTT.

CDR3 bases: TGCGCCAGCAGCCGACGACTAGCGGGGGGGCGAGATACGCAGTATTTT. Amino acid sequence: CASSRRLAGGRDTQYF. The chain couples TRBV4-1 to TRBJ2-3; 14 bases fit TRBD2. J lost 5 bases, V lost 4 bases, and 5 bases had no gene match. Germline assignment: CDR1 MGHRA and CDR2 YSYEKL. The CDR3 runs to 16 residues.

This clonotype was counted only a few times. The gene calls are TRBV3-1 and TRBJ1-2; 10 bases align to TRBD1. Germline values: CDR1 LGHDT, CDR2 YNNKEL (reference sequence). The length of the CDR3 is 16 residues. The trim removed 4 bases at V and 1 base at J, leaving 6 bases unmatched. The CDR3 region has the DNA TGTGCCAGCAGCCCCGGGACAGGGGACCTTAACTATGGCTACACCTTC. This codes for CASSPGTGDLNYGYTF.

The CDR3 bases are TGCAGTGCACCCTCAGGGAGGGGCGGAACTAACTATGGCTACACCTTC. This codes for CSAPSGRGGTNYGYTF. This rearrangement joins TRBV20-1 to TRBJ1-2; a weak D match, TRBD1 (5 bases). This CDR3 spans 16 amino acids. Trimming stripped 6 bases from V and 0 bases from J, with 20 bases between. Germline CDR1 and CDR2: DFQATT and SNEGSKA (reference sequence).

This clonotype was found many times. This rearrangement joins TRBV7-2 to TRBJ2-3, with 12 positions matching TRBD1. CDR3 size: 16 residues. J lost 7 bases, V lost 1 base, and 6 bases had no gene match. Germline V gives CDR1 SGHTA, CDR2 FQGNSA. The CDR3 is CASSLETGTGGYTQYF. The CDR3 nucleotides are TGTGCCAGCAGCTTAGAGACCGGGACAGGGGGCTATACGCAGTATTTT. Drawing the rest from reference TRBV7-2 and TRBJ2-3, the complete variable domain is GAGVSQSPSNKVTEKGKDVELRCDPISGHTALYWYRQSLGQGLEFLIYFQGNSAPDKSGLPSDRFSAERTGGSVSTLTIQRTQQEDSAVYLCASSLETGTGGYTQYFGPGTRLTVL.

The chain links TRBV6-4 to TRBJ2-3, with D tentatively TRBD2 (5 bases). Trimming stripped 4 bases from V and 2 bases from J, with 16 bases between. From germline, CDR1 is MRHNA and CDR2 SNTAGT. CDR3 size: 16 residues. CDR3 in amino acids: CASSGGPPRLTDTQYF. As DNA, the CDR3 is TGTGCCAGCAGTGGAGGGCCACCCCGGCTCACAGATACGCAGTATTTT.

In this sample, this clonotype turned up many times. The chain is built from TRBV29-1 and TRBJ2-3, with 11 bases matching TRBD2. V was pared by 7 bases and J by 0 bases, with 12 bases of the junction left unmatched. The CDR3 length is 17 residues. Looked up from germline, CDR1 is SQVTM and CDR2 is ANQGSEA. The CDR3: CSATPRGTSGSTDTQYF. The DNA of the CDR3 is TGCAGCGCCACCCCCCGCGGGACTAGCGGTAGCACAGATACGCAGTATTTT.

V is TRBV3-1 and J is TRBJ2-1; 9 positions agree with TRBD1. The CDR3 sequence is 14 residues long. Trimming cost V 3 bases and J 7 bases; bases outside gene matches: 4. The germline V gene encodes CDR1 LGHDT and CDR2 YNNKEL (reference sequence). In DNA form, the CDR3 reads TGTGCCAGCAGCCAGGCGGGGACAGGGAATGAGCAGTTCTTC. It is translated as CASSQAGTGNEQFF.

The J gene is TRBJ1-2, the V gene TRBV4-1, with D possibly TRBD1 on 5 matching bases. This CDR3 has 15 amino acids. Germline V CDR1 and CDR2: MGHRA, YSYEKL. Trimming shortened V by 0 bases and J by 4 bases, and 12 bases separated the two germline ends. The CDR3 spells CASSQEGQGGYGYTF. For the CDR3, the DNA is TGCGCCAGCAGCCAAGAAGGTCAGGGTGGCTATGGCTACACCTTC.

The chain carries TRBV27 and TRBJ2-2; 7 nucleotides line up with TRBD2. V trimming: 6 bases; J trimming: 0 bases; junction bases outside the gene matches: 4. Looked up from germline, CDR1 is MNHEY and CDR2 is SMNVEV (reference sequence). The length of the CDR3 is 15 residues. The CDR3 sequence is CASRMAGANTGELFF. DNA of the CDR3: TGTGCCAGCAGAATGGCGGGAGCGAACACCGGGGAGCTGTTTTTT.